Listed below are T cell receptor beta chains from one sample, sequenced in a study of glioma-infiltrating T cells after dendritic cell vaccination. The protocol was immunoSEQ multiplex PCR, while the TCRdb copy is restricted to in-frame clones and leaves out a portion. Among 85,000 to 100,000 clones, 75% to 90% were seen once, and the ten largest hold 5.4%. Sequencing was performed on blood, taken after dendritic cell vaccination. Every receptor here comes from a human donor with glioblastoma. Each CDR3 is given with its conserved first and last residue. The D gene is left open where the match is weak. Expanded clones are given a class, and other clones once, few, many or no size at all.

J | size | V | D | CDR3 | DNA
TRBJ1-4 | . | TRBV5-6 | . | CASSSRGVYGVEKLFF | TGTGCCAGCAGCTCCCGGGGTGTATACGGGGTTGAAAAACTGTTTTTT
TRBJ1-2 | . | TRBV10-3 | . | CAISVRGYDGYTF | TGTGCCATCAGTGTTCGGGGGTACGATGGCTACACCTTC
TRBJ2-1 | . | TRBV9 | TRBD2 | CASSRAGGHDEQFF | TGTGCCAGCAGCAGAGCGGGGGGGCACGATGAGCAGTTCTTC
TRBJ1-1 | . | TRBV7-9 | . | CASSHPRQSTEAFF | TGTGCCAGCAGCCACCCCCGACAGAGCACTGAAGCTTTCTTT
TRBJ2-7 | . | TRBV5-1 | . | CASSLGSIPYEQYF | TGCGCCAGCAGCTTGGGTTCTATACCCTACGAGCAGTACTTC
TRBJ1-1 | . | TRBV6-5 | . | CASSPSTVDEAFF | TGTGCCAGCAGCCCTTCGACAGTTGATGAAGCTTTCTTT
TRBJ2-1 | . | TRBV6-6 | . | CASSSDDSSYEQFF | TGTGCCAGCAGCTCGGACGATTCTAGCTATGAGCAGTTCTTC
TRBJ2-7 | once | TRBV6-5 | . | CASSPSVLGYEQYF | TGTGCCAGCAGCCCTAGCGTTTTAGGCTACGAGCAGTACTTC
TRBJ2-3 | . | TRBV30 | . | CAWSVWRPTRVGDTQYF | TGTGCCTGGAGTGTATGGAGACCGACTCGCGTCGGGGATACGCAGTATTTT
TRBJ1-1 | . | TRBV28 | . | CASARWGGLTEAFF | TGTGCCAGCGCAAGATGGGGGGGGCTCACTGAAGCTTTCTTT
TRBJ2-7 | . | TRBV19 | TRBD1 | CASSRTGRSMYEQYF | TGTGCCAGTAGTAGGACAGGGAGGAGTATGTACGAGCAGTACTTC
TRBJ1-2 | . | TRBV21-1 | . | CASSKVFTSYGYTF | TGTGCCAGCAGCAAAGTATTTACATCCTATGGCTACACCTTC
TRBJ1-1 | . | TRBV6-5 | TRBD1 | CASSYQNRGNEAFF | TGTGCCAGCAGTTACCAAAACAGGGGTAATGAAGCTTTCTTT
TRBJ2-1 | once | TRBV19 | TRBD2 | CASSTQTGLVTEQFF | TGTGCCAGTAGTACCCAGACGGGACTAGTTACTGAGCAGTTCTTC
TRBJ2-1 | . | TRBV2 | TRBD2 | CASSEGGGSYNEQFF | TGTGCCAGCAGTGAAGGCGGGGGGTCCTACAATGAGCAGTTCTTC
TRBJ1-1 | . | TRBV21-1 | . | CASSSRVGPNTEAFF | TGTGCCAGCAGCTCCCGTGTGGGGCCGAACACTGAAGCTTTCTTT
TRBJ1-1 | . | TRBV2 | . | CASSIFGGDAEAFF | TGTGCCAGCAGTATATTCGGGGGGGACGCTGAAGCTTTCTTT
TRBJ1-4 | once | TRBV11-2 | . | CASSTTGLNEKLFF | TGTGCCAGCAGCACGACAGGACTTAATGAAAAACTGTTTTTT